These T cell receptor beta chains were read from a single sample in a study of T cells after yellow fever vaccination. TCRdb used MiXCR to reprocess the 5' RACE reads, holding one entry per CDR3 protein. The top ten hold around 3.4% of the sample, which has 250,000 to 300,000 distinct CDR3 sequences, 8.5% to 10% seen once. This sample comprised CD4+ T cells sorted from PBMCs, obtained 5 days after the yellow fever booster vaccination. The origin of the receptors is a man younger than 35 who received the YFV17D yellow fever vaccine. CDR3s leave out the opening cysteine and the closing phenylalanine or tryptophan.

length	V	CDR3
12	TRBV11-2	ASRGRGNTDTQY
11	TRBV4-1	ASSHPGPDTQY
12	TRBV4-2	ASSPRDTNQPQH
13	TRBV7-7	ASSRLAGGINEQF
12	TRBV27	ASVTLNGGTEAF
15	TRBV21-1	ASSKGLWRGNQETQY
13	TRBV4-1	ASSQIPGTGNEQY
12	TRBV6-5	ASSTPNEADTQY
13	TRBV7-9	ASSLGSLNNSPLH
11	TRBV30	AWSVIMNTEAF
13	TRBV7-9	ASSLATQLNEKLF
13	TRBV7-3	ASSPIRGPQETQY
11	TRBV6-5	ASSPLGSNEQF
13	TRBV15	ATSEGGVTNEKLF
13	TRBV5-1	ASSKETGTNTEAF
12	TRBV12-3/TRBV12-4	ASSRTEGYNEQF
13	TRBV5-6	ASSLTGTSGNEQF
15	TRBV11-1	ASSFARSGTHQETQY
16	TRBV7-8	ASSLRSVSQGANYGYT
12	TRBV5-1	ASSLDSEGNIQY
14	TRBV5-1	ASSLVGGGFSNEQF
13	TRBV4-3	ASSQVVWNTDTQY
17	TRBV5-6	ASSFWWASGGANTGELF
14	TRBV5-1	ASSPPTGEGTDTQY
13	TRBV11-2	ASSLQTSGANVLT
13	TRBV5-1	ASRRLADTYNEQF
11	TRBV9	ASSSVGRSDAF
12	TRBV18	ASSARPTKDTQY
14	TRBV18	ASSPRPGGEGETQY
14	TRBV6-5	ASSTQRAGRGGFQY
14	TRBV7-6	ASSLSLQGSKYEQY
9	TRBV12-3/TRBV12-4	ASSSGRQAF
13	TRBV5-1	ASSLTGRMTDTQY
14	TRBV20-1	SAMVLLAGTYNEQF
9	TRBV18	ASSDTGELF
11	TRBV11-2	ASSTVANQPQH
16	TRBV20-1	SARDLLKGVSSYNEQF
13	TRBV4-3	ASSQDRQGPDTQY
14	TRBV11-2	ASTPFRDRVIKTQY
13	TRBV7-2	ASSWGTGGSYEQY
12	TRBV6-2/TRBV6-3	ASSSIVYRDSQY
12	TRBV18	ASSPGGHSTEAF
11	TRBV10-3	AIRGTEHGEQF
11	TRBV7-2	ASGLRRTDTQY
11	TRBV6-2/TRBV6-3	ASSSGEPYEQY
14	TRBV3-1	ASSRRRLAGQETQY
11	TRBV18	ATTGDSNQPQH
12	TRBV4-1	ASTEIGENTEAF
13	TRBV7-8	ASSLQAGEADTQY